This paragraph covers one T cell receptor beta chain sequence. TCRdb re-called the 5' RACE reads through MiXCR, storing one row per CDR3 protein. The sample contains approximately 170,000 distinct CDR3 sequences, around 13% of which appear only once. The sample comes from a study of T-cell memory formation after mild COVID-19. Germline assignment: CDR1 KGHSH and CDR2 LQKENI. The V gene lost 6 bases and the J gene lost 2 bases, with 14 bases spanning the gap. The CDR3 has 14 residues. Sequencing used PBMCs or a T cell subset sorted from them (not recorded which). This TCR derives from a man younger than 30 who had mild COVID-19 (a few samples of this study predate the infection). Cell type and time point are not known. The rearrangement joins TRBV18 to TRBJ2-7, with a possible D match to TRBD2 (6 bases). In nucleotides, the CDR3 is TGTGCCAGCTCCCGCTGGGAGGACCCCTACGAGCAGTACTTC. Amino acids: CASSRWEDPYEQYF.